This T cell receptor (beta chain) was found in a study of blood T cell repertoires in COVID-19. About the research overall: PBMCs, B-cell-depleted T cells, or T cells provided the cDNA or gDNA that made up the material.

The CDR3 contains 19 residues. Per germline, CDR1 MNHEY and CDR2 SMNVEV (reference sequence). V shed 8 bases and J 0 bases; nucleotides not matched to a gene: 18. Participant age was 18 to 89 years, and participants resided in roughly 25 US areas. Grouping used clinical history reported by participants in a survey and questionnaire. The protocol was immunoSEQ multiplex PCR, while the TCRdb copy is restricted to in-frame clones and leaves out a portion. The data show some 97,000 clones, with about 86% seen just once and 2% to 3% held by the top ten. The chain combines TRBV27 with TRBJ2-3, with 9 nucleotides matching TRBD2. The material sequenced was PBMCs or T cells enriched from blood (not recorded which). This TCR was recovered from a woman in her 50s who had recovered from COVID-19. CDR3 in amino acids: CASRRRGTSLRNSTDTQYF. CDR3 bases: TGTGCCAGCCGAAGACGGGGGACTAGCCTCCGTAATAGCACAGATACGCAGTATTTT.